This T cell receptor (beta chain) was sequenced for a study of CD8 T cells in Susac syndrome. This clonotype was seen a single time. Random hexamers were used to reverse transcribe 0.5 to 1 ug of RNA. The authors amplified TCR beta CDR3 across 54 Vbeta and 13 Jbeta using immunoSEQ multiplex PCR. TCRdb re-called the immunoSEQ multiplex PCR reads through MiXCR, storing one row per CDR3 protein. The sample yields about 210,000 distinct CDR3 sequences, 95% seen once. This clonotype was obtained from a human donor with multiple sclerosis. The sequenced sample was CD4+ T cells from PBMCs.

This CDR3 reads CASSFRATELYGYTF. DNA of the CDR3: TGTGCCAGCAGTTTTCGGGCGACAGAATTATATGGCTACACCTTC. The chain recombines TRBV27 with TRBJ1-2; perhaps TRBD1 as D (5 bases). V lost 3 bases and J 5 bases, leaving 16 bases between the germline ends. This CDR3 contains 15 residues. The germline CDR1 and CDR2 sequences are MNHEY and SMNVEV (reference sequence).